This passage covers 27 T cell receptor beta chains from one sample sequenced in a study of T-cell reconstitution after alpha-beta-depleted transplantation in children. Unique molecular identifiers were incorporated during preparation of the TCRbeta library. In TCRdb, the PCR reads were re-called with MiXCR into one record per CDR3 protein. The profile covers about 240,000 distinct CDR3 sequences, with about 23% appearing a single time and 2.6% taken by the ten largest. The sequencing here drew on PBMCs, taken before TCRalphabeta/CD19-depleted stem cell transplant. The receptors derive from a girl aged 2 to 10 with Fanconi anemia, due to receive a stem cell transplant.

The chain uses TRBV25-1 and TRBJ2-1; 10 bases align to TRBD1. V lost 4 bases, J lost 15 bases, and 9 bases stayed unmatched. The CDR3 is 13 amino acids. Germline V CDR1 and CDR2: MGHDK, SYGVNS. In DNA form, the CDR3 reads TGTGCCAGCAGTGCATCCGGGACAGGGGCGAGGTTCTTC. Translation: CASSASGTGARFF.

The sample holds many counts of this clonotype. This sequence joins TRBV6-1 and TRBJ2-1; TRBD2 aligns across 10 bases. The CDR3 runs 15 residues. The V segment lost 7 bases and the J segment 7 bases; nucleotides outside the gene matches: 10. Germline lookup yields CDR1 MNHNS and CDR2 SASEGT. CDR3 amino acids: CASKREGHLGNEQFF. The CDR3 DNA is TGTGCCAGCAAGCGGGAGGGCCATTTGGGGAATGAGCAGTTCTTC.

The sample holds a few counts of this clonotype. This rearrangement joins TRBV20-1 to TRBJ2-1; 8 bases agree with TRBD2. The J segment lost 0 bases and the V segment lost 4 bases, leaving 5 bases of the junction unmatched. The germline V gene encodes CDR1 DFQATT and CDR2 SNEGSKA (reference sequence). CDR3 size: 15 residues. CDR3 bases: TGCAGTGCTACCCTAGCGGGCGCCTCCTACAATGAGCAGTTCTTC. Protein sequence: CSATLAGASYNEQFF.

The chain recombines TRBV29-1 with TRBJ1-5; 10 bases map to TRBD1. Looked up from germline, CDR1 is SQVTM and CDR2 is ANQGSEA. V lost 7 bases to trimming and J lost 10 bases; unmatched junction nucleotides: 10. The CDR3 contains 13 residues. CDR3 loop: CSARDRGGGPQHF. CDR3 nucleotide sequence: TGCAGCGCCCGGGACAGGGGCGGAGGACCCCAGCATTTT. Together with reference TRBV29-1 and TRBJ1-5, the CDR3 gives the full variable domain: SAVISQKPSRDICQRGTSLTIQCQVDSQVTMMFWYRQQPGQSLTLIATANQGSEATYESGFVIDKFPISRPNLTFSTLTVSNMSPEDSSIYLCSARDRGGGPQHFGDGTRLSIL.

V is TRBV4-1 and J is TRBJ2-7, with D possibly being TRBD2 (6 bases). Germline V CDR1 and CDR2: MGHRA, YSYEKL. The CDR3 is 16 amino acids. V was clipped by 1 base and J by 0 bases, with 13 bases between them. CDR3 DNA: TGCGCCAGCAGCCAAGGAACCGGGACTTTCTCCTACGAGCAGTACTTC. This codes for CASSQGTGTFSYEQYF.

The DNA of the CDR3 is TGTGCCAGCAGCCAACGACTAGCGGGGGGTTATGAGCAGTTCTTC. It codes for CASSQRLAGGYEQFF. This chain uses TRBV7-2 with TRBJ2-1; 13 bases are a match to TRBD2. After removal of 5 bases from V and 8 bases from J, the junction contained 6 bases not matched to a gene. The CDR3 is 15 residues long. Per the germline V gene, CDR1 is SGHTA and CDR2 is FQGNSA.

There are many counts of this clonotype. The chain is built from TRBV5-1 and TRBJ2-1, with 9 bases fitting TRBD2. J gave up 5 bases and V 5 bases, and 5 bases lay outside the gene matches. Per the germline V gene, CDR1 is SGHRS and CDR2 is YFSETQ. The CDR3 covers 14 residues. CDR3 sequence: CASSEAGGNNEQFF. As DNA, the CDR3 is TGCGCCAGCAGTGAGGCGGGAGGGAACAATGAGCAGTTCTTC.

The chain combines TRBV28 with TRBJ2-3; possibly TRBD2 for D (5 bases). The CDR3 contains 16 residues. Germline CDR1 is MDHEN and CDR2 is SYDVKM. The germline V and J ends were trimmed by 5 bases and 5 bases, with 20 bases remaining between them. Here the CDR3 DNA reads TGTGCCAGCAGTATTCCCCGTCCGACTCGGGAAGATACGCAGTATTTT. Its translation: CASSIPRPTREDTQYF. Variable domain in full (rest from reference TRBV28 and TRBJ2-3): DVKVTQSSRYLVKRTGEKVFLECVQDMDHENMFWYRQDPGLGLRLIYFSYDVKMKEKGDIPEGYSVSREKKERFSLILESASTNQTSMYLCASSIPRPTREDTQYFGPGTRLTVL.

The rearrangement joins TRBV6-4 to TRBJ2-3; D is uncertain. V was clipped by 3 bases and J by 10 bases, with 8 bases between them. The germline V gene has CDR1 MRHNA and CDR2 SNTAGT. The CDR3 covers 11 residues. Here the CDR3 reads CASSEGYSQYF. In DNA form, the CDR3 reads TGTGCCAGCAGTGAGGGGTATTCGCAGTATTTT.

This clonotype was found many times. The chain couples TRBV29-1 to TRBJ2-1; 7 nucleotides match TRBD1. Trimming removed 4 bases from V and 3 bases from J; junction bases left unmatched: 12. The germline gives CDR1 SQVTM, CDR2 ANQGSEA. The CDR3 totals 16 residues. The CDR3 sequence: CSVVGLPGQNYNEQFF. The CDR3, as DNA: TGCAGCGTTGTCGGCTTACCGGGACAGAACTACAATGAGCAGTTCTTC.

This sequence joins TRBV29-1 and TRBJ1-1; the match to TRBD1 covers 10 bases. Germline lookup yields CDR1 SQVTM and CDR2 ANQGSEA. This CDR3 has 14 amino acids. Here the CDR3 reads CRVPGQGLDTEAFF. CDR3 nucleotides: TGCAGAGTCCCGGGACAGGGGTTGGACACTGAAGCTTTCTTT.

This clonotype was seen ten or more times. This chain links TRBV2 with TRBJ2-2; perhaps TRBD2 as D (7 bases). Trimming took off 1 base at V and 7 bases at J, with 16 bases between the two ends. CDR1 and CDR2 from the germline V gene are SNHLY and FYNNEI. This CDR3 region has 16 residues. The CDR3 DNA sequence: TGTGCCAGCAGTGAAGTTGGGGGGGGGCCTATCGGGGAGCTGTTTTTT. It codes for CASSEVGGGPIGELFF. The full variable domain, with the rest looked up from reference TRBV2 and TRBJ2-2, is EPEVTQTPSHQVTQMGQEVILRCVPISNHLYFYWYRQILGQKVEFLVSFYNNEISEKSEIFDDQFSVERPDGSNFTLKIRSTKLEDSAMYFCASSEVGGGPIGELFFGEGSRLTVL.

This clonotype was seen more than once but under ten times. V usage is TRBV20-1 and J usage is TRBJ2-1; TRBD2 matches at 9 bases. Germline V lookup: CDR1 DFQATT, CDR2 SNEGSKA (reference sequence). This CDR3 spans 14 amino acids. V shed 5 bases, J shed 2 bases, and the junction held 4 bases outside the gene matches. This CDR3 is CSARSGSPYNEQFF. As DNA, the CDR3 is TGCAGTGCTCGTAGCGGGAGTCCCTACAATGAGCAGTTCTTC.

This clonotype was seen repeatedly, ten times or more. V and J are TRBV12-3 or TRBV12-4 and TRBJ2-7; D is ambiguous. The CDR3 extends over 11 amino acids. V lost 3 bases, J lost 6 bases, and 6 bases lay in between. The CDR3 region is CASSFTREQYF. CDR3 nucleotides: TGTGCCAGCAGTTTTACGCGCGAGCAGTACTTC.

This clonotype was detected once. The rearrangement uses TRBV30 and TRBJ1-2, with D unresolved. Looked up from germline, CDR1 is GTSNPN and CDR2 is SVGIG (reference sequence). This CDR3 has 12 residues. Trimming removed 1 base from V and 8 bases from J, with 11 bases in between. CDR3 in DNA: TGTGCCTGGAGTGGACTTTTACGCGGCTACACCTTC. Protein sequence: CAWSGLLRGYTF.

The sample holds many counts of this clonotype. CDR3 residues: CASSYFPSANYGYTF. CDR3 bases: TGTGCCAGCAGTTACTTCCCATCCGCTAACTATGGCTACACCTTC. The V gene is TRBV6-5, the J gene TRBJ1-2, with D uncertain. The V gene's germline CDR1 is MNHEY and CDR2 SVGAGI. CDR3 length equals 15 residues. The V end was cut by 1 base, the J end by 0 bases, with 9 bases between.

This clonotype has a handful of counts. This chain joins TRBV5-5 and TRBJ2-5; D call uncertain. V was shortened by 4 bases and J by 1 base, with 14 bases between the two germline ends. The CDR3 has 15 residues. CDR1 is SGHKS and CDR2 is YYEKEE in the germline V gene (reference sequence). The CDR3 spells CASSPDPVFQETQYF. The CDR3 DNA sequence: TGTGCCAGCAGCCCCGACCCAGTATTCCAAGAGACCCAGTACTTC.

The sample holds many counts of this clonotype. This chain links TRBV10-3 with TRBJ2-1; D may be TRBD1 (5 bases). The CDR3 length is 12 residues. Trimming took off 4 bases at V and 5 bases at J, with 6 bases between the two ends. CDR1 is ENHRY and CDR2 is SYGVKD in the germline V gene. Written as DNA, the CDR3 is TGTGCCATCAGTGTAGGGGACAATGAGCAGTTCTTC. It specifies CAISVGDNEQFF.

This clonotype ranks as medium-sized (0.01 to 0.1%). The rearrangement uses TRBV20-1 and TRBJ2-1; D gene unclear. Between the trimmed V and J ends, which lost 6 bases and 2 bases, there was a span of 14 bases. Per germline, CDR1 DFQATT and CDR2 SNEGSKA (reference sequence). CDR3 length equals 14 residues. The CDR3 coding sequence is TGCAGTGCGACAACGAATCAGGCCTACAATGAGCAGTTCTTC. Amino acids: CSATTNQAYNEQFF.

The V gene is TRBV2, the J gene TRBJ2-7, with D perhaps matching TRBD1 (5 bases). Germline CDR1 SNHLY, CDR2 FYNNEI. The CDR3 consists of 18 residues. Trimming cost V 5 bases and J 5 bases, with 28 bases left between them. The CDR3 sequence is CASSFILADGHRPDEQYF. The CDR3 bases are TGTGCCAGCAGTTTTATCCTTGCTGATGGGCACAGGCCGGACGAGCAGTACTTC.

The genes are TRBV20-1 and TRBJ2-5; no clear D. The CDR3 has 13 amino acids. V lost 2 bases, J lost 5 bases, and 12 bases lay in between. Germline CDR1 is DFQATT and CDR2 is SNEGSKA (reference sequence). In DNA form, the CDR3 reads TGCAGTGCTAGACACTCATCGATCGAGACCCAGTACTTC. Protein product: CSARHSSIETQYF.

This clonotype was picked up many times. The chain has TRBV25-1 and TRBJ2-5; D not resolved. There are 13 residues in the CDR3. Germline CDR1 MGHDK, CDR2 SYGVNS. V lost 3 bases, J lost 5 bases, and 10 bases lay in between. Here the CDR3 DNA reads TGTGCCAGCAGTGACAGGCAATGGGAGACCCAGTACTTC. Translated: CASSDRQWETQYF.

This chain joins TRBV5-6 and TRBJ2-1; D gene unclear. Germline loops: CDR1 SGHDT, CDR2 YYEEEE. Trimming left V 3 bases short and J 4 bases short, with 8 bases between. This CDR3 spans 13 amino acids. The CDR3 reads CASSYPAYNEQFF. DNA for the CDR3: TGTGCCAGCAGCTATCCAGCTTACAATGAGCAGTTCTTC.

Here the CDR3 DNA reads TGTGCCAGCAGCCAAGAGCCTAGCGCTAATGAGCAGTTCTTC. Its translation: CASSQEPSANEQFF. The chain combines TRBV3-1 with TRBJ2-1; possibly TRBD2 for D (6 bases). Germline V lookup: CDR1 LGHDT, CDR2 YNNKEL (reference sequence). V was trimmed by 0 bases and J by 7 bases, leaving 10 bases between them. The CDR3 has 14 amino acids.

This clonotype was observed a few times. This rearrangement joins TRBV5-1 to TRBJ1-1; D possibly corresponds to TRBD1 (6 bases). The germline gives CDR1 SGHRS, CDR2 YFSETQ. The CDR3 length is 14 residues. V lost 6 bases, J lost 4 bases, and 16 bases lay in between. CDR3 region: CASIAPRGGTEAFF. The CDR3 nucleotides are TGCGCCAGCATCGCTCCTAGGGGGGGCACTGAAGCTTTCTTT.

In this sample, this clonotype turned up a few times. CDR3 loop: CASSLSPSPGRVGDEQYF. In nucleotides, the CDR3 is TGTGCCAGCAGTTTGTCCCCTAGTCCGGGGAGGGTGGGGGACGAGCAGTACTTC. This sequence joins TRBV12-3 or TRBV12-4 and TRBJ2-7, with 7 bases identical to TRBD2. V gave up 3 bases and J gave up 5 bases; unmatched junction bases: 19. The CDR3 loop spans 18 amino acids.

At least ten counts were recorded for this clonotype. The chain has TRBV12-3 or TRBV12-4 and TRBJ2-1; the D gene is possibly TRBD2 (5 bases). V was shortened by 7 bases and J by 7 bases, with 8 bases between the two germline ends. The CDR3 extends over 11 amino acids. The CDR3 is CASNSGNEQFF. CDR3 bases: TGTGCCAGCAACAGCGGAAATGAGCAGTTCTTC.